Below, 20 T cell receptor beta chains from the same sample are listed, as sequenced in a study of vaccination and CD4 T cells after COVID-19. This sample's treatment: approximately 9-day PBMC culture with coronavirus spike peptide pools or control peptides (ViraFEST assay). The Oncomine TCR Beta short-read assay was applied to DNA of cultured CD4+ T cells. TCRdb processed the PCR reads anew with MiXCR; each CDR3 protein has one entry. The table has around 20,000 distinct CDR3 sequences, nearly 55% seen once. Antigens for these TCRs are unknown. Sequencing was carried out using CD4+ T cells from blood, cultured in vitro. Receptors originate from a human donor who had recovered from COVID-19.

The J gene is TRBJ1-1, the V gene TRBV10-3, with 7 bases aligning to TRBD1. The CDR3 is made up of 13 amino acids. J was trimmed by 3 bases and V by 6 bases; bases with no gene match: 4. CDR1 is ENHRY and CDR2 is SYGVKD in the germline V gene. The CDR3: CAIRETGDTEAFF. CDR3 coding DNA: TGTGCCATCAGGGAAACAGGGGACACTGAAGCTTTCTTT.

This chain connects TRBV7-9 to TRBJ1-1; unclear D gene. The CDR3 length is 14 residues. The germline CDR1 and CDR2 sequences are SEHNR and FQNEAQ (reference sequence). Trimming pared 0 bases from V and 6 bases from J, leaving 11 bases between. The CDR3 is CASSLAGGMAEAFF. CDR3 coding DNA: TGTGCCAGCAGCTTAGCCGGTGGAATGGCTGAAGCTTTCTTT.

CDR3 sequence (DNA): TGTGCCAGTAGGAACTCCCCCGGGGAGACCCAGTACTTC. Encoded protein: CASRNSPGETQYF. The rearrangement links TRBV19 to TRBJ2-5; D not certain. CDR1 and CDR2 (germline): LNHDA, SQIVND (reference sequence). The CDR3 has 13 amino acids. V lost 6 bases and J lost 5, with 13 bases in between.

The sample holds a few counts of this clonotype. The chain has TRBV12-3 or TRBV12-4 and TRBJ2-3; the match to TRBD2 covers 7 bases. The CDR3 sequence is 15 residues long. With V trimmed by 5 bases and J by 4 bases, 9 bases remained unmatched. CDR3 protein: CASSDPGGTSDTQYF. DNA of the CDR3: TGTGCCAGCAGTGACCCCGGGGGGACTTCAGATACGCAGTATTTT.

A few counts support this clonotype. The chain couples TRBV10-3 to TRBJ2-1, with 7 bases aligning to TRBD2. V trimming: 3 bases; J trimming: 8 bases; junction bases outside the gene matches: 13. The germline gives CDR1 ENHRY, CDR2 SYGVKD. The CDR3 loop spans 16 amino acids. The CDR3 DNA reads as TGTGCCATCAGTGACCCCCAGCGGGACCTCGGGGATGAGCAGTTCTTC. Its translation is CAISDPQRDLGDEQFF.

In its sample, this clonotype was seen a few times. This chain links TRBV20-1 with TRBJ2-3; D gene unclear. CDR1 and CDR2 from the germline V gene are DFQATT and SNEGSKA (reference sequence). The V end lost 3 bases, the J end lost 2 bases, and 12 bases lay between the germline ends. There are 14 residues in the CDR3. CDR3 in DNA: TGCAGTGCTAGCCCTCCAGCGTTCACAGATACGCAGTATTTT. Its translation is CSASPPAFTDTQYF.

The V gene is TRBV2, the J gene TRBJ1-2, with a possible D match to TRBD1 (5 bases). This CDR3 contains 13 residues. Germline V gene lookup returns CDR1 SNHLY and CDR2 FYNNEI. The V gene lost 2 bases and the J gene lost 6 bases, with 10 bases spanning the gap. CDR3 region: CASSERGKHGYTF. The CDR3 nucleotides read TGTGCCAGCAGTGAAAGGGGAAAGCATGGCTACACCTTC.

The table lists this clonotype with a few counts. The chain recombines TRBV5-1 with TRBJ1-6, with D possibly being TRBD1 (5 bases). CDR1 SGHRS and CDR2 YFSETQ come from the germline V gene. The CDR3 loop spans 16 amino acids. Trimming cost V 0 bases and J 7 bases, with 14 bases left between them. DNA for the CDR3: TGCGCCAGCAGCTTGGCCGGAAGGGGTAGGAATTCACCCCTCCACTTT. Residues: CASSLAGRGRNSPLHF.

This rearrangement joins TRBV11-2 to TRBJ2-5; the D gene is possibly TRBD2 (6 bases). Germline V gene data show CDR1 as SGHAT and CDR2 as FQNNGV. Trimming removed 3 bases from V and 5 bases from J, with 13 bases in between. There are 14 residues in the CDR3. The CDR3 sequence is CASSFGGGRETQYF. CDR3 DNA sequence: TGTGCCAGCAGCTTTGGGGGAGGTCGGGAGACCCAGTACTTC.

The rearrangement joins TRBV6-2 or TRBV6-3 to TRBJ2-3; 12 bases are a match to TRBD2. The CDR3 is made up of 18 amino acids. V gave up 6 bases and J gave up 6 bases; unmatched junction bases: 16. Germline V gene lookup returns CDR1 MNHEY and CDR2 SVGEGT. This CDR3 reads CASRYISRLAGVCDTQYF. The DNA of the CDR3 is TGTGCCAGCAGATACATTAGTCGACTAGCGGGGGTCTGTGATACGCAGTATTTT.

V usage is TRBV5-4 and J usage is TRBJ1-5; no reliable D call. The CDR3 is 13 residues long. Germline CDR1 is SGHNT and CDR2 is YYREEE (reference sequence). V shed 0 bases and J shed 0 bases, with 1 base lying between them. CDR3 residues: CASSLDSNQPQHF. The CDR3 DNA sequence: TGTGCCAGCAGCTTGGATAGCAATCAGCCCCAGCATTTT.

The V call is TRBV7-2, the J call TRBJ2-5, with a tentative D call TRBD2 (5 bases). Trimming took off 4 bases at V and 5 bases at J, with 17 bases between the two ends. This CDR3 is 15 amino acids long. The germline CDR1 and CDR2 sequences are SGHTA and FQGNSA. CDR3: CASSYPPIGEETQYF. DNA for the CDR3: TGTGCCAGCAGCTACCCTCCCATTGGGGAGGAGACCCAGTACTTC.

Regarding this clonotype: The germline gene is not matched at one end of the junction; a read error may be the cause. J is TRBJ2-1 and V is TRBV6-1; D may match TRBD1 or TRBD2 (6 bases each). In germline, CDR1 is MNHNS, CDR2 SASEGT. This CDR3 comprises 15 residues. In DNA, the CDR3 is TGCGCCAGCGGGCTTGGGTGGGGGGCGCGTAATGAGCAGTTCTTC. Amino acid sequence: CASGLGWGARNEQFF.

The chain combines TRBV19 with TRBJ2-7; the D call may be TRBD1 or TRBD2 (5 bases each). The CDR3 consists of 13 residues. Germline V gene lookup returns CDR1 LNHDA and CDR2 SQIVND (reference sequence). V lost 7 bases and J 6 bases, leaving 16 bases between the germline ends. As DNA, the CDR3 is TGTGCCAGTATGGGGGAGACGCCGGTCGAGCAGTACTTC. Amino acid sequence: CASMGETPVEQYF.

This chain uses TRBV20-1 with TRBJ2-7; D is perhaps TRBD1 (5 bases). Germline CDR1 DFQATT, CDR2 SNEGSKA (reference sequence). The CDR3 sequence is 14 residues long. Between the trimmed V and J ends, which lost 3 bases and 6 bases, there was a span of 18 bases. The CDR3: CSARRPQGTSEQYF. As DNA, the CDR3 is TGCAGTGCTAGGCGCCCCCAGGGAACCTCCGAGCAGTACTTC.

The chain links TRBV20-1 to TRBJ2-3; D unresolved. CDR1 is DFQATT and CDR2 is SNEGSKA in the germline V gene (reference sequence). This CDR3 has 13 residues. V lost 1 base, J lost 2 bases, and 7 bases lay in between. The chain's CDR3 is CSARGGTTDTQYF. The CDR3 DNA reads TGCAGTGCTAGAGGAGGCACCACAGATACGCAGTATTTT.

This clonotype has more than one count but fewer than ten. The rearrangement joins TRBV11-3 to TRBJ2-5; TRBD2 matches 13 bases. With 5 bases clipped from V and 5 bases from J, the junction kept 11 bases outside the gene matches. The CDR3 runs to 17 residues. CDR1 and CDR2 (germline): SGHNT, YENEEA. The CDR3 protein is CASSRGTSGRALETQYF. The DNA for the CDR3 is TGTGCCAGCAGCCGCGGAACTAGCGGGAGGGCCCTGGAGACCCAGTACTTC.

About this clonotype itself: Sequence at one end of the junction differs from germline and may be a read error. The chain combines TRBV7-7 with TRBJ1-6; D is ambiguous. CDR1 and CDR2 (germline): SSHAT, FNYEAQ (reference sequence). The CDR3 sequence is 18 residues long. CDR3 nucleotides: TGTGCTAGCAGCGAAACCGGGGTACCCCTCTATGATAATTCACCCCTCCACTTT. Translation: CASSETGVPLYDNSPLHF.

This chain connects TRBV20-1 to TRBJ2-3; 12 positions agree with TRBD2. CDR3 length: 15 residues. Germline CDR1 and CDR2: DFQATT and SNEGSKA (reference sequence). J gave up 8 bases and V 6 bases, and 12 bases lay outside the gene matches. CDR3 in DNA: TGCAGTGCAAAGAGGCTAGCGGGAGGGTTGGGTACGCAGTATTTT. It is translated as CSAKRLAGGLGTQYF.

This sequence joins TRBV19 and TRBJ1-2; D ambiguous. Trimming shortened V by 2 bases and J by 4 bases, and 11 bases separated the two germline ends. Germline CDR1 reads LNHDA; CDR2 reads SQIVND (reference sequence). This CDR3 has 14 residues. CDR3 amino acids: CASSIYGVGYGYTF. The CDR3 region has the DNA TGTGCCAGTAGTATATATGGGGTAGGCTATGGCTACACCTTC.